This T cell receptor (beta chain) was profiled in a study of siplizumab effects on memory and regulatory T cells (dated by TCRdb to the late 2010s). With regard to the full study: The study looked at the effect of siplizumab, an anti-CD2 antibody, on alloreactive T-cell subsets in allogeneic mixed lymphocyte reactions made from human PBMCs. The study at large found these results: For roughly 80-95% of proliferating CD4+ or CD8+ clones, no naive or memory phenotype could be assigned. Unstimulated naive T cells appeared to be more diverse than memory T cells, and naive cells seemed to make a substantial contribution to the alloresponse. Among mappable alloreactive CD4+ clones, the Treg-derived fraction averaged 68.8% with siplizumab versus around 27% in control reactions. Because sequences below about 10^-5 frequency were poorly captured, only a minor fraction of alloreactive clones could be mapped to unstimulated subsets. Siplizumab significantly reduced the cumulative frequency of alloreactive sequences traceable to unstimulated CD4+ memory T cells. Whether proliferating Tregs from siplizumab cultures were suppressive was not functionally confirmed.

This clone was detected once. Its antigen remains unidentified. No qualities accompany the bases; no much larger clone lies one base away. The library came from the immunoSEQ multiplex PCR assay. Some 100,000 TCR templates per sample were assayed by the deep sequencing platform. Genomic DNA extracted from sorted T cells was used for TCRbeta CDR3 sequencing. In the source study's methods: Clonal analysis of TCRbeta CDR3 data was done in the R programming language. Alloreactive CD4+ and CD8+ clones were identified by comparing unstimulated samples to CFSE-low samples taken after the reaction. Regulatory or non-regulatory origin of alloreactive CD4+ clones was assigned by matching sequences to the sorted unstimulated Treg and non-Treg repertoires. TCRdb carries this immuneACCESS record with in-frame sequences only. Its versions omit some clonotypes, under half of them owing to an unresolved V gene in the studies checked, with the rest unexplained. V and J calls and clone size are those listed in that table; D and trimming were worked out from the DNA. A total of over 100,000 clones appear in this sample, 93% of them only once. The ten largest account for roughly 0.64% of the sample.

Here V drops 10 bases and J drops 2 bases, and the junction holds 5 bases not matched to any gene. The CDR3, from cysteine to phenylalanine, totals 12 residues. The sequence is cut down to CDR3 DNA, 36 bases in frame from base 1. CDR1 and CDR2 (SNHLY, FYNNEI) derive from the germline V gene. Sorted unstimulated T cells, along with proliferating T cells recovered from mixed lymphocyte reactions, underwent TCRbeta CDR3 sequencing. Fresh whole blood from about ten HLA-typed healthy donors served as the source for isolating PBMCs. Unstimulated CD4+ regulatory T cells were FACS-sorted to map the origin of alloreactive clones.

The specimen sequenced was Tregs sorted from blood. The sequence is built from TRBV2 and TRBJ2-7; the junction holds 7 bases that match TRBD1. This sequence was found in a human donor in good health. The CDR3: CAIWGQTYEQYF. The DNA sequence is given as TGTGCCATCTGGGGACAGACCTACGAGCAGTACTTC.